This TCR beta chain was identified during a study of metastatic and nonmetastatic thyroid tumors. Study-wide background: The authors compared repertoires across blood and tumor or nodule tissue from malignant and benign thyroid patients.

The junction had 2 bases not matched to a gene; V was cut back by 4 bases and J by 4 bases. Germline CDR1 reads MNHEY; CDR2 reads SVGAGI. The length of the CDR3 is 13 residues. No treatment of any kind had been given to any patient before thyroid surgery. TCRdb re-analyzed the PCR reads through MiXCR. This sample has about 7,000 clones, with 39% found just once. The receptor's source is a female donor with papillary thyroid cancer or a benign thyroid nodule (not recorded which). Some clones in this sample may be carry-over from other donors' samples. The chain has TRBV6-5 and TRBJ1-1, with 8 bases that match TRBD1. The sample taken for sequencing was tumor tissue. CDR3 residues: CASSLTGVTEAFF. CDR3 DNA: TGTGCCAGCAGTTTGACAGGGGTCACTGAAGCTTTCTTT.